This is a list of T cell receptor beta chains from one sample in a study of T-cell reconstitution after alpha-beta-depleted transplantation in children. In TCRdb, the PCR reads were re-called with MiXCR into one record per CDR3 protein. The data contain about 200,000 distinct CDR3 sequences, around 5.9% of them singletons. Sequencing was performed on PBMCs, taken before TCRalphabeta/CD19-depleted stem cell transplant. Every receptor here comes from a girl less than two years old with combined immunodeficiency, due to receive a stem cell transplant. Each CDR3 is given with its conserved first and last residue. The D gene is left open where the match is weak. Clone size, where shown, is once, few, many, or a class for clones that have expanded.

D gene	clone size	J gene	V gene	CDR3 protein	CDR3 DNA
TRBD2	many	TRBJ2-3	TRBV18	CASSPRASGSTDTQYF	TGTGCCAGCTCACCCCGGGCTAGCGGGAGCACAGATACGCAGTATTTT
.	many	TRBJ2-1	TRBV12-3/TRBV12-4	CASTLLTAYNGQFF	TGTGCCAGCACGCTCCTAACAGCGTACAATGGGCAGTTCTTC
.	.	TRBJ2-3	TRBV5-1	CASSIAYSTDTQYF	TGCGCCAGCAGCATAGCCTACAGCACAGATACGCAGTATTTT
.	many	TRBJ1-2	TRBV7-8	CASSSLKWYRSLYYGYTF	TGTGCCAGCAGCTCCTTAAAGTGGTACAGGAGCCTCTACTATGGCTACACCTTC
.	many	TRBJ2-7	TRBV28	CASSSMLWEQYF	TGTGCCAGCAGTTCGATGCTGTGGGAGCAGTACTTC
TRBD2	.	TRBJ2-1	TRBV28	CASSYGLGDYLGNEQFF	TGTGCCAGCAGCTACGGTCTAGGGGACTACCTTGGCAATGAGCAGTTCTTC
.	.	TRBJ1-2	TRBV29-1	CSVDVGYTF	TGCAGCGTTGACGTCGGCTACACCTTC
TRBD2	many	TRBJ2-7	TRBV28	CASSPGLAGFGYEQYF	TGTGCCAGCAGTCCCGGACTAGCGGGATTTGGTTACGAGCAGTACTTC
.	many	TRBJ2-3	TRBV6-5	CASSYSPGLSTDTQYF	TGTGCCAGCAGTTACTCTCCGGGACTTTCAACAGATACGCAGTATTTT
.	few	TRBJ1-1	TRBV30	CACVHGTEAFF	TGTGCCTGTGTGCATGGTACTGAAGCTTTCTTT
.	few	TRBJ1-2	TRBV4-2	CASSEGRDGYTF	TGTGCCAGCAGCGAGGGACGGGATGGCTACACCTTC
TRBD2	many	TRBJ2-7	TRBV7-2	CASSSRTSGSYEQYF	TGTGCCAGCAGCTCCCGGACTAGCGGTTCCTACGAGCAGTACTTC
.	few	TRBJ2-1	TRBV27	CASSLLIGEQFF	TGTGCCAGCAGTTTATTGATCGGTGAGCAGTTCTTC
.	many	TRBJ2-7	TRBV29-1	CSVEKAYEQYF	TGCAGCGTTGAAAAGGCGTACGAGCAGTACTTC
.	few	TRBJ2-5	TRBV9	CASSVNQETQYF	TGTGCCAGCAGCGTGAACCAAGAGACCCAGTACTTC
.	.	TRBJ2-5	TRBV10-2	CASSEGQETQYF	TGCGCCAGCAGTGAGGGACAAGAGACCCAGTACTTC
.	many	TRBJ1-2	TRBV7-9	CASSARDGSYGYTF	TGTGCCAGCAGCGCTCGGGACGGATCCTATGGCTACACCTTC
.	many	TRBJ1-1	TRBV6-5	CASSYVGGDTEAFF	TGTGCCAGCAGTTACGTGGGAGGGGACACTGAAGCTTTCTTT
TRBD2	many	TRBJ2-5	TRBV29-1	CSVSAGEETQYF	TGCAGCGTTTCAGCGGGAGAGGAGACCCAGTACTTC
.	.	TRBJ2-1	TRBV20-1	CCARGGVGGAGREQFF	TGCTGTGCTAGAGGGGGCGTCGGGGGGGCTGGACGAGAGCAGTTCTTC
.	many	TRBJ2-1	TRBV6-2/TRBV6-3	CATQDWPIGLFF	TGTGCCACTCAGGACTGGCCCATCGGGTTGTTCTTC
TRBD1	.	TRBJ2-7	TRBV20-1	CSVLLGQAYEQYF	TGCAGTGTTCTGCTAGGACAGGCCTACGAGCAGTACTTC
TRBD1	many	TRBJ2-1	TRBV7-9	CASSLGQGFTGEQFF	TGTGCCAGCAGCTTAGGACAGGGTTTCACGGGTGAGCAGTTCTTC